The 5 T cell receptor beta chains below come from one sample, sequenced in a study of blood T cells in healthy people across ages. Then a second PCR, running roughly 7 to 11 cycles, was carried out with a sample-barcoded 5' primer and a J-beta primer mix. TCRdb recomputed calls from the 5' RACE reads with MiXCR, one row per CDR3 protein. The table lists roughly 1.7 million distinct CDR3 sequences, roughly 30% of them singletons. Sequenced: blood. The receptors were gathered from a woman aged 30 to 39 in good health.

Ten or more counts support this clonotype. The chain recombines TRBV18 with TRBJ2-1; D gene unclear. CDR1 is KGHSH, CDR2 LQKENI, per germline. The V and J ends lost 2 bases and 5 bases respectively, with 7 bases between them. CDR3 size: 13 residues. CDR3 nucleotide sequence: TGTGCCAGCTCACCATTATCAAACAATGAGCAGTTCTTC. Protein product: CASSPLSNNEQFF.

The CDR3 DNA reads as TGTGCCAGCGGGGTACTCTCTGGGGCCAACGTCCTGACTTTC. Translated: CASGVLSGANVLTF. V usage is TRBV28 and J usage is TRBJ2-6; D uncertain. V shed 8 bases and J shed 0 bases, with 8 bases lying between them. Per germline, CDR1 MDHEN and CDR2 SYDVKM. The CDR3 totals 14 residues.

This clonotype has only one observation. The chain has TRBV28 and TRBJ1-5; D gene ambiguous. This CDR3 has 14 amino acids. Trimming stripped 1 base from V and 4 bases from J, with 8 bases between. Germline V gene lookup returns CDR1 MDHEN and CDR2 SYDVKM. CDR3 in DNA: TGTGCCAGCAGTTTATCTCCCAGGAATCAGCCCCAGCATTTT. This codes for CASSLSPRNQPQHF.

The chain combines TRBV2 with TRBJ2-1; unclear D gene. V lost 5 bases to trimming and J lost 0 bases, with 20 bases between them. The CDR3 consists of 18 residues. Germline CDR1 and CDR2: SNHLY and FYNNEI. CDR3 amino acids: CASSRSMGLIISYNEQFF. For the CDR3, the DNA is TGTGCCAGCAGTAGGAGCATGGGTTTGATTATCTCCTACAATGAGCAGTTCTTC.

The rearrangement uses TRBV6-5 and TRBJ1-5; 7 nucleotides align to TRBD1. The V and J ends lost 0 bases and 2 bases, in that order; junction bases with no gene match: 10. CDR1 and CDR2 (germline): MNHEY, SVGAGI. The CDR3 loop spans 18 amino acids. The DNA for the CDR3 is TGTGCCAGCAGTTACTCGGGCAGGGGGGTGTATGGCAATCAGCCCCAGCATTTT. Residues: CASSYSGRGVYGNQPQHF.